Each of the 23 T cell receptor beta chains below was sequenced from the same sample in a study of PD-1 blockade in classical Hodgkin lymphoma. Patients all relapsed after autologous stem cell transplantation, and there was variation in brentuximab vedotin exposure. Thawed PBMCs were subjected to magnetic negative selection, which yielded isolated CD8+ T cells. Profiled with immunoSEQ multiplex PCR; TCRdb holds only in-frame clones, not every one. The table records fewer than 1,500 clones, 70% to 85% of them present only once. Sequences were derived from CD8+ T cells from blood, sampled at baseline. These receptors were obtained from a human donor with classical Hodgkin lymphoma.

This clone was recorded once. The CDR3 sequence is CATSRETGTGYEKLFF. For the CDR3, the DNA is TGTGCCACCAGCAGGGAAACCGGGACAGGGTATGAAAAACTGTTTTTT. The chain couples TRBV15 to TRBJ1-4; 9 bases are a match to TRBD1. With 3 bases clipped from V and 6 bases from J, the junction kept 8 bases outside the gene matches. Germline V gene sequence: CDR1 LNHNV, CDR2 YYDKDF (reference sequence). The CDR3 is 16 residues long.

The chain employs TRBV2 and TRBJ1-1; 8 bases fit TRBD1. Looked up from germline, CDR1 is SNHLY and CDR2 is FYNNEI. V shed 5 bases and J 1 base; nucleotides not matched to a gene: 9. This CDR3 is 16 amino acids long. CDR3 DNA sequence: TGTGCCAGCAGTAACGACAGGGGTAACACGAACACTGAAGCTTTCTTT. It yields the protein CASSNDRGNTNTEAFF.

The CDR3 here is CRTELGVEQYF. The DNA for the CDR3 is TGCAGGACAGAACTTGGGGTCGAGCAGTACTTC. V usage is TRBV20-1 and J usage is TRBJ2-5; the D gene is possibly TRBD1 (5 bases). The last part of the DNA fits TRBJ2-7 better; the J call may be wrong. This CDR3 comprises 11 residues. Germline values: CDR1 DFQATT, CDR2 SNEGSKA (reference sequence).

The chain couples TRBV6-6 to TRBJ2-7; the D call may be TRBD1 or TRBD2 (5 bases each). The germline gives CDR1 MNHNY, CDR2 SVGAGI (reference sequence). The CDR3 sequence is 12 residues long. V was shortened by 5 bases and J by 5 bases, with 10 bases between the two germline ends. CDR3 protein: CASSPPGHEQYF. The CDR3 DNA sequence: TGTGCCAGCAGTCCCCCGGGGCACGAGCAGTACTTC.

The rearrangement uses TRBV5-4 and TRBJ2-7; D call uncertain. This CDR3 contains 13 residues. Between the trimmed V and J ends, which lost 0 bases and 3 bases, there was a span of 7 bases. CDR1 SGHNT and CDR2 YYREEE come from the germline V gene (reference sequence). DNA of the CDR3: TGTGCCAGCAGCTTGGGCAGTAACTACGAGCAGTACTTC. This translates into CASSLGSNYEQYF.

The chain couples TRBV12-5 to TRBJ2-7; 12 nucleotides match TRBD1. With V trimmed by 10 bases and J by 0 bases, 19 bases remained unmatched. This CDR3 is built from 19 residues. Germline lookup yields CDR1 LGHNT and CDR2 FRNRAP. The CDR3 spells CATTPQGQGAFPSSYEQYF. The CDR3 coding sequence is TGTGCTACCACCCCTCAGGGACAGGGGGCTTTTCCCAGCTCCTACGAGCAGTACTTC.

This chain joins TRBV5-6 and TRBJ2-1; D gene uncertain. V was clipped by 3 bases and J by 2 bases, with 15 bases between them. Germline CDR1 is SGHDT and CDR2 is YYEEEE. The CDR3 length is 16 residues. The CDR3 spells CASSSDLGATYNEQFF. The CDR3 coding sequence is TGTGCCAGCAGCTCAGACCTAGGAGCGACCTACAATGAGCAGTTCTTC.

The DNA of the CDR3 is TGTGCCAGCAGCTTAGACCGGGGAGTCAATCAGCCCCAGCATTTT. Its protein is CASSLDRGVNQPQHF. J is TRBJ1-5 and V is TRBV7-7; unclear D gene. Germline lookup yields CDR1 SSHAT and CDR2 FNYEAQ (reference sequence). This CDR3 has 15 amino acids. Trimming cost V 1 base and J 3 bases, with 10 bases left between them.

This chain links TRBV15 with TRBJ2-7, with D possibly TRBD2 on 6 matching bases. Germline V gives CDR1 LNHNV, CDR2 YYDKDF (reference sequence). The CDR3 spans 17 residues. The ends were cut back, 4 bases at V and 2 bases at J, with 21 bases in the middle. CDR3 in amino acids: CATSTHGGEVGAYEQYF. CDR3 bases: TGTGCCACCAGCACCCATGGAGGGGAGGTGGGAGCCTACGAGCAGTACTTC.

The V and J genes are TRBV5-1 and TRBJ2-7, with TRBD1 identical over 9 bases. Germline trimming cut 3 bases from V and 3 bases from J; bases unmatched to any gene: 4. CDR3 size: 14 residues. Looked up from germline, CDR1 is SGHRS and CDR2 is YFSETQ. The chain's CDR3 is CASSWGQGNYEQYF. CDR3 bases: TGCGCCAGCAGCTGGGGACAGGGAAACTACGAGCAGTACTTC.

The chain couples TRBV2 to TRBJ1-2; D gene ambiguous. V lost 2 bases to trimming and J lost 4 bases, with 26 bases between them. Per germline, CDR1 SNHLY and CDR2 FYNNEI. The CDR3 spans 19 residues. CDR3 residues: CASSESKALRPRRAYGYTF. In DNA form, the CDR3 reads TGTGCCAGCAGTGAATCGAAAGCCTTACGACCGCGGCGGGCCTATGGCTACACCTTC.

The chain links TRBV27 to TRBJ1-5; D is ambiguous. This CDR3 has 14 amino acids. Germline V gene data show CDR1 as MNHEY and CDR2 as SMNVEV (reference sequence). The ends were cut back, 1 base at V and 8 bases at J, with 12 bases in the middle. The CDR3 region is CASSLYWGEKPQHF. CDR3 bases: TGTGCCAGCAGTTTATATTGGGGTGAGAAGCCCCAGCATTTT.

This clone has only one observation. The genes are TRBV6-5 and TRBJ2-2; D is uncertain. V shed 7 bases and J shed 7 bases, with 16 bases lying between them. This CDR3 is built from 14 residues. Germline V gene sequence: CDR1 MNHEY, CDR2 SVGAGI. CDR3 DNA: TGTGCCAGCATGCTTAACGGCGGCGGCGGGGAGCTGTTTTTT. Protein sequence: CASMLNGGGGELFF.

The chain uses TRBV5-6 and TRBJ2-5; TRBD1 matches 8 bases. CDR1 and CDR2 (germline): SGHDT, YYEEEE. This CDR3 has 15 amino acids. After removal of 3 bases from V and 0 bases from J, the junction contained 4 bases not matched to a gene. CDR3 in DNA: TGTGCCAGCAGCTCGGACAGGGCGTACCAAGAGACCCAGTACTTC. Protein: CASSSDRAYQETQYF.

The chain combines TRBV5-4 with TRBJ2-2; 14 nucleotides line up with TRBD2. The CDR3 length is 17 residues. Germline-derived CDR1 and CDR2 are SGHNT and YYREEE (reference sequence). The J segment lost 0 bases and the V segment lost 4 bases, leaving 2 bases of the junction unmatched. The DNA for the CDR3 is TGTGCCAGCAGCAGGACTAGCGGGGGGACGAACACCGGGGAGCTGTTTTTT. This codes for CASSRTSGGTNTGELFF.

This clone was seen more than once but under ten times. Here the CDR3 reads CASSIGGGAYSPLHF. In nucleotides, the CDR3 is TGTGCCAGTAGTATAGGAGGGGGCGCGTATTCACCCCTCCACTTT. The genes are TRBV19 and TRBJ1-6; TRBD1 agrees at 7 bases. CDR3 length: 15 residues. CDR1 and CDR2 (germline): LNHDA, SQIVND (reference sequence). J was trimmed by 8 bases and V by 1 base; bases with no gene match: 5.

The genes are TRBV6-4 and TRBJ2-1, with D tentatively TRBD1 (5 bases). This CDR3 contains 16 residues. Germline CDR1 is MRHNA and CDR2 is SNTAGT. Trimming stripped 0 bases from V and 0 bases from J, with 9 bases between. The CDR3 DNA is TGTGCCAGCAGTGACTCTACAGGCAACTCCTACAATGAGCAGTTCTTC. Its protein product is CASSDSTGNSYNEQFF.

The chain employs TRBV27 and TRBJ1-1, with D unresolved. V was pared by 5 bases and J by 1 base, with 8 bases between. The CDR3 covers 13 residues. CDR1 and CDR2 from the germline V gene are MNHEY and SMNVEV (reference sequence). The chain's CDR3 is CASSNIKNTEAFF. The CDR3 region has the DNA TGTGCCAGCAGTAATATAAAGAACACTGAAGCTTTCTTT.

This chain links TRBV19 with TRBJ2-1, with 10 bases fitting TRBD2. Trimming cost V 6 bases and J 4 bases; bases outside gene matches: 6. The CDR3 covers 15 residues. The germline gives CDR1 LNHDA, CDR2 SQIVND (reference sequence). As DNA, the CDR3 is TGTGCCAGTAGAACGACTAGCGGGTCTTACAATGAGCAGTTCTTC. Translation: CASRTTSGSYNEQFF.

The chain couples TRBV9 to TRBJ1-3; TRBD1 agrees at 9 bases. There are 17 residues in the CDR3. V lost 4 bases and J lost 2; bases outside the gene matches: 10. Germline V lookup: CDR1 SGDLS, CDR2 YYNGEE. CDR3 residues: CASSTPGQGFAGNTIYF. CDR3 coding DNA: TGTGCCAGCAGCACCCCGGGACAGGGTTTCGCTGGAAACACCATATATTTT.

The chain uses TRBV11-2 and TRBJ1-3; 8 bases are a match to TRBD1. V gave up 2 bases and J gave up 0 bases; unmatched junction bases: 3. The CDR3 is 16 residues long. CDR1 and CDR2 from the germline V gene are SGHAT and FQNNGV. CDR3 DNA sequence: TGTGCCAGCAGCTTACAGGGGGCATACTCTGGAAACACCATATATTTT. Protein: CASSLQGAYSGNTIYF.

This chain connects TRBV11-3 to TRBJ2-7; D possibly corresponds to TRBD2 (5 bases). The CDR3 length is 16 residues. V lost 1 base, J lost 1 base, and 14 bases lay in between. Germline CDR1 reads SGHNT; CDR2 reads YENEEA. CDR3 in amino acids: CASSLGGPAGSYEQYF. The CDR3 DNA is TGTGCCAGCAGCTTAGGAGGGCCCGCTGGGTCCTACGAGCAGTACTTC.

The V call is TRBV7-2, the J call TRBJ2-7; a possible D gene is TRBD2 (6 bases). The ends were cut back, 4 bases at V and 0 bases at J, with 10 bases in the middle. This CDR3 has 14 amino acids. Germline V gene data show CDR1 as SGHTA and CDR2 as FQGNSA. The CDR3: CASSSTGDSYEQYF. The CDR3 region has the DNA TGTGCCAGCAGCTCTACGGGGGACTCCTACGAGCAGTACTTC.